The 27 T cell receptor beta chains given below trace back to one sample, sequenced in a study of blood T cell repertoires in COVID-19. Only in-frame clones appear in the TCRdb table, and some are missing; sequencing was by immunoSEQ multiplex PCR. In the table there are 400,000 to 500,000 clones, around 86% of which are singletons. The material sequenced was peripheral blood. The receptors were gathered from a woman in her thirties with active or convalescent COVID-19.

This sequence joins TRBV5-1 and TRBJ2-7; 7 positions agree with TRBD1. Trimming removed 4 bases from V and 1 base from J; junction bases left unmatched: 5. The CDR3 is made up of 14 amino acids. Germline V gives CDR1 SGHRS, CDR2 YFSETQ. The CDR3 region has the DNA TGCGCCAGCAGCCCGGGGACAGATTCCTACGAGCAGTACTTC. Encoded protein: CASSPGTDSYEQYF.

This chain uses TRBV14 with TRBJ1-6, with D hard to call. Germline CDR1 and CDR2: SGHDN and FVKESK. Between the trimmed V and J ends, which lost 1 base and 0 bases, there was a span of 10 bases. The CDR3 has 17 residues. Here the CDR3 reads CASSQGYRSSYNSPLHF. The CDR3 nucleotides read TGTGCCAGCAGCCAAGGGTATCGGAGCTCCTATAATTCACCCCTCCACTTT.

The J gene is TRBJ1-5, the V gene TRBV6-5; TRBD1 matches at 9 bases. CDR3 length: 14 residues. With V trimmed by 8 bases and J by 2 bases, 4 bases remained unmatched. The germline V gene has CDR1 MNHEY and CDR2 SVGAGI. CDR3 bases: TGTGCCAGCGGGGACAGGGAGGGCAATCAGCCCCAGCATTTT. This translates into CASGDREGNQPQHF.

Concerning this clone: In this CDR3 the conserved last residue, phenylalanine or tryptophan, is missing, so a read error is likely. The DNA is omitted, as the CDR3 cannot be located on it reliably, and the CDR3 follows TCRdb's listing. The V gene is TRBV6-5, the J gene TRBJ1-1; the D call TRBD1 from the table was never checked on the DNA. Inclusive of both ends, the CDR3 amounts to 11 amino acids. Germline V lookup: CDR1 MNHEY, CDR2 SVGAGI. The CDR3 spells CASSWGTESLL.

The gene calls are TRBV18 and TRBJ2-5, with 9 nucleotides matching TRBD1. The CDR3 has 15 amino acids. In germline, CDR1 is KGHSH, CDR2 LQKENI. With V trimmed by 3 bases and J by 4 bases, 6 bases remained unmatched. This CDR3 is CASSPVGQGPETQYF. For the CDR3, the DNA is TGTGCCAGCTCACCCGTCGGACAGGGGCCAGAGACCCAGTACTTC. Looking up the rest from reference TRBV18 and TRBJ2-5 gives the full variable domain: NAGVMQNPRHLVRRRGQEARLRCSPMKGHSHVYWYRQLPEEGLKFMVYLQKENIIDESGMPKERFSAEFPKEGPSILRIQQVVRGDSAAYFCASSPVGQGPETQYFGPGTRLLVL.

The rearrangement joins TRBV13 to TRBJ2-7, with TRBD2 matching over 8 bases. The length of the CDR3 is 13 residues. Germline V gene data show CDR1 as PRHDT and CDR2 as FYEKMQ (reference sequence). V lost 6 bases, J lost 2 bases, and 3 bases stayed unmatched. For the CDR3, the DNA is TGTGCCAGCAGACGTAGCGGGACCTACGAGCAGTACTTC. Its protein product is CASRRSGTYEQYF. The complete variable domain, with remaining parts taken from reference TRBV13 and TRBJ2-7, reads AAGVIQSPRHLIKEKRETATLKCYPIPRHDTVYWYQQGPGQDPQFLISFYEKMQSDKGSIPDRFSAQQFSDYHSELNMSSLELGDSALYFCASRRSGTYEQYFGPGTRLTVT.

This clone came up once. The rearrangement links TRBV5-6 to TRBJ1-6, with D possibly matching TRBD1 (6 bases). Germline-derived CDR1 and CDR2 are SGHDT and YYEEEE. V was shortened by 2 bases and J by 7 bases, with 13 bases between the two germline ends. CDR3 length equals 15 residues. The CDR3 loop reads CASSFTGQGNSPLHF. The CDR3 nucleotides read TGTGCCAGCAGCTTTACTGGCCAGGGGAATTCACCCCTCCACTTT.

The CDR3 here is CASSGSERPTKTSGANVLTF. The CDR3 region has the DNA TGCGCCAGCAGCGGGTCTGAGCGCCCGACCAAAACCTCTGGGGCCAACGTCCTGACTTTC. J is TRBJ2-6 and V is TRBV5-1; D not resolved. This CDR3 is built from 20 residues. Germline V CDR1 and CDR2: SGHRS, YFSETQ. V lost 4 bases, J lost 0 bases, and 23 bases lay in between.

The chain is built from TRBV5-4 and TRBJ2-7; TRBD2 is a possible D gene (6 bases). CDR1 SGHNT and CDR2 YYREEE come from the germline V gene (reference sequence). CDR3 length: 13 amino acids. Trimming removed 2 bases at V and 6 bases at J, with 12 bases between. In DNA, the CDR3 is TGTGCCAGCAGCTTCGGTAGCGGTCGCGAGCAGTACTTC. It codes for CASSFGSGREQYF.

The chain links TRBV4-1 to TRBJ2-3; no clear D gene. Germline assignment: CDR1 MGHRA and CDR2 YSYEKL. The V end lost 5 bases, the J end lost 2 bases, and 20 bases lay between the germline ends. The CDR3 loop spans 17 amino acids. This CDR3 is CASSSPVPGPDTDTQYF. The CDR3 nucleotides are TGCGCCAGCAGCTCTCCGGTGCCGGGTCCAGACACAGATACGCAGTATTTT.

The chain links TRBV25-1 to TRBJ2-1; 12 nucleotides line up with TRBD2. J gave up 8 bases and V 2 bases, and 7 bases lay outside the gene matches. Per germline, CDR1 MGHDK and CDR2 SYGVNS. The CDR3 runs to 16 residues. The CDR3 region has the DNA TGTGCCAGCAGTGAAGGAGTACTAGCGGGAGGCGATGAGCAGTTCTTC. Protein product: CASSEGVLAGGDEQFF.

The V call is TRBV5-1, the J call TRBJ2-1, with D unresolved. Trimming took off 0 bases at V and 3 bases at J, with 4 bases between the two ends. Germline CDR1 and CDR2: SGHRS and YFSETQ. CDR3 size: 13 residues. The chain's CDR3 is CASSLVGYNEQFF. The CDR3 bases are TGCGCCAGCAGCTTGGTCGGCTACAATGAGCAGTTCTTC.

V usage is TRBV3-1 (or the pseudogene TRBV3-2) and J usage is TRBJ2-2, with D perhaps TRBD2 (5 bases). CDR1 LGHDT and CDR2 YNNKEL come from the germline V gene (reference sequence). CDR3 length equals 14 residues. V lost 4 bases and J lost 5, with 11 bases in between. CDR3 in DNA: TGTGCCAGCAGCCCGGGCCCGGGGACCGGGGAGCTGTTTTTT. The encoded protein is CASSPGPGTGELFF.

The V gene is TRBV7-2, the J gene TRBJ1-2; D perhaps matches TRBD1 (5 bases). The germline V gene has CDR1 SGHTA and CDR2 FQGNSA. The CDR3 covers 14 residues. Trimming removed 1 base from V and 4 bases from J, with 10 bases in between. CDR3 DNA: TGTGCCAGCAGCTTAGTCAGGGAGGCCTATGGCTACACCTTC. Translating gives CASSLVREAYGYTF.

V gene TRBV27 combines with J gene TRBJ1-4; D ambiguous. This CDR3 is built from 14 residues. Trimming left V 3 bases short and J 7 bases short, with 12 bases between. CDR1 is MNHEY, CDR2 SMNVEV, per germline (reference sequence). The CDR3 spells CASSLVGSREKLFF. The CDR3 region has the DNA TGTGCCAGCAGTTTGGTGGGGAGCCGTGAAAAACTGTTTTTT.

This chain connects TRBV27 to TRBJ1-1, with 11 nucleotides matching TRBD1. Germline CDR1 is MNHEY and CDR2 is SMNVEV (reference sequence). V trimming: 3 bases; J trimming: 12 bases; junction bases outside the gene matches: 9. The CDR3 has 14 amino acids. CDR3 DNA: TGTGCCAGCAGTTTGCACGGACAGGGGGCGGGTTCTTTCTTT. This codes for CASSLHGQGAGSFF.

The rearrangement links TRBV27 to TRBJ2-1; 7 nucleotides match TRBD1. J was trimmed by 5 bases and V by 5 bases; bases with no gene match: 6. This CDR3 has 14 amino acids. Germline CDR1 reads MNHEY; CDR2 reads SMNVEV (reference sequence). Here the CDR3 DNA reads TGTGCCAGCAGTGCCGACAGGGTTGACAATGAGCAGTTCTTC. Translated, it gives CASSADRVDNEQFF.

The V and J genes are TRBV7-8 and TRBJ2-1; weak D call: TRBD2 (5 bases). V lost 1 base and J lost 0, with 13 bases in between. In germline, CDR1 is SGHVS, CDR2 FQNEAQ. CDR3 length: 17 residues. CDR3 nucleotides: TGTGCCAGCAGCTTAGGAGGAGGTACGAGCTCCTACAATGAGCAGTTCTTC. This gives the protein CASSLGGGTSSYNEQFF.

This clone was picked up one time. The rearrangement links TRBV5-1 to TRBJ1-2, with 9 bases that match TRBD1. In germline, CDR1 is SGHRS, CDR2 YFSETQ. The ends lost 3 bases at V and 4 bases at J; junction bases unmatched: 7. This CDR3 has 15 residues. The CDR3, as DNA: TGCGCCAGCAGCTCTACGGGACAGGGCGGCTATGGCTACACCTTC. Amino acid sequence: CASSSTGQGGYGYTF.

V gene TRBV13 combines with J gene TRBJ2-1; the D gene is possibly TRBD2 (6 bases). Germline CDR1 and CDR2: PRHDT and FYEKMQ (reference sequence). V gave up 6 bases and J gave up 4 bases, with 19 bases separating them. This CDR3 has 16 amino acids. The CDR3 bases are TGTGCCAGCAGTCCGACCGGGACTGCCGTTTACAATGAGCAGTTCTTC. Amino acids: CASSPTGTAVYNEQFF.

V usage is TRBV11-2 and J usage is TRBJ1-3; D not resolved. Between the trimmed V and J ends, which lost 3 bases and 4 bases, there was a span of 4 bases. There are 12 residues in the CDR3. CDR1 SGHAT and CDR2 FQNNGV come from the germline V gene. The CDR3 reads CASSLQGNTIYF. Written as DNA, the CDR3 is TGTGCCAGCAGCTTGCAGGGAAACACCATATATTTT.

V and J are TRBV5-5 and TRBJ1-2; 9 nucleotides align to TRBD1. This CDR3 spans 15 amino acids. CDR1 SGHKS and CDR2 YYEKEE come from the germline V gene (reference sequence). With V trimmed by 3 bases and J by 8 bases, 11 bases remained unmatched. CDR3 region: CASSYGTGQIGGYTF. The DNA of the CDR3 is TGTGCCAGCAGCTACGGGACAGGGCAGATAGGAGGCTACACCTTC.

The chain couples TRBV7-2 to TRBJ1-1; 10 positions agree with TRBD1. CDR3 size: 15 residues. The V segment lost 2 bases and the J segment 7 bases; nucleotides outside the gene matches: 7. The germline CDR1 and CDR2 sequences are SGHTA and FQGNSA. The CDR3 nucleotides read TGTGCCAGCAGCTTAATGGGACAGGGGATCGATGAAGCTTTCTTT. Its protein product is CASSLMGQGIDEAFF.

The V and J genes are TRBV6-5 and TRBJ1-3, with D possibly matching TRBD1 (5 bases). Germline loops: CDR1 MNHEY, CDR2 SVGAGI. Trimming took off 2 bases at V and 2 bases at J, with 13 bases between the two ends. The CDR3 length is 16 residues. The CDR3 DNA follows: TGTGCCAGCAGTTACGTTGGGGCCGCCCCTGGAAACACCATATATTTT. It specifies CASSYVGAAPGNTIYF.

In regard to this clone: The junction differs from germline at one of its ends, possibly a read error. In DNA form, the CDR3 reads TGCGCCAGCAGCCAAGGCGCCACGGGAAGGCCGCACTTC. Protein sequence: CASSQGATGRPHF. V gene TRBV4-1 combines with J gene TRBJ2-7; D is possibly TRBD2 (5 bases). This CDR3 has 13 residues. Germline CDR1 and CDR2: MGHRA and YSYEKL.

This clone was detected a few times. The chain combines TRBV2 with TRBJ1-2, with 7 nucleotides matching TRBD1. There are 12 residues in the CDR3. V gave up 8 bases and J gave up 10 bases; unmatched junction bases: 10. Germline CDR1 reads SNHLY; CDR2 reads FYNNEI. CDR3 region: CASDPGQNPYTF. In nucleotides, the CDR3 is TGTGCCAGCGATCCGGGACAGAACCCCTACACCTTC.

The chain carries TRBV5-1 and TRBJ2-1; 12 bases match TRBD2. The V segment lost 4 bases and the J segment 4 bases; nucleotides outside the gene matches: 3. The V gene's germline CDR1 is SGHRS and CDR2 YFSETQ. The length of the CDR3 is 15 residues. CDR3: CASSKGLAGYNEQFF. CDR3 in DNA: TGCGCCAGCAGCAAGGGACTAGCGGGTTACAATGAGCAGTTCTTC.